The rows below give T cell receptor beta chains drawn from one sample of a study of beta chain features in type 1 diabetes. TCRdb's table, derived via immunoSEQ multiplex PCR, lists solely in-frame clones and lacks some. The profile shows more than 350,000 clones, about an eighth of them singletons. The sequencing input was naive CD4+ T cells from blood. All receptors derive from a woman aged 18-29 years in good health. The CDR3 runs from the conserved cysteine through the conserved F or W. A D gene is named only where the DNA matches it firmly. Expanded clones get a size class; other rows say once, few or many, or leave the size out.

clone_size	v_call	cdr3_length	j_call	d_call	cdr3_nt	cdr3_aa
few	TRBV7-9	16	TRBJ2-7	TRBD2	TGTGCCAGCAGCTTCCCGGGACTAGCGGGAGTCGCCGAGCAGTACTTC	CASSFPGLAGVAEQYF
NA	TRBV28	13	TRBJ2-3	NA	TGTGCCATCACAGGGTATTTCACAGATACGCAGTATTTT	CAITGYFTDTQYF
many	TRBV25-1	15	TRBJ2-5	NA	TGTGCCAGCAGTCGAATTGAGACCCGGCAAGAGACCCAGTACTTC	CASSRIETRQETQYF
many	TRBV29-1	13	TRBJ2-4	NA	TGCAGCGTTGAAGGTCCCCTATCTGGCATTCAGTACTTC	CSVEGPLSGIQYF
few	TRBV5-1	16	TRBJ2-7	TRBD2	TGCGCCAGCAGCTTGGCCGAGCTAGCGGGACGACGCGAGCAGTACTTC	CASSLAELAGRREQYF
few	TRBV29-1	12	TRBJ2-3	NA	TGCAGCGTTCGGACAGAAATAGATACGCAGTATTTT	CSVRTEIDTQYF
many	TRBV29-1	11	TRBJ2-5	NA	TGCAGCGTTTACCGACAAGAGACCCAGTACTTC	CSVYRQETQYF
NA	TRBV4-2	15	TRBJ2-1	TRBD2	TGTGCCAGCAGCCAATCAACTAGCGACTACAATGAGCAGTTCTTC	CASSQSTSDYNEQFF
NA	TRBV18	13	TRBJ2-3	NA	TGTGCCAGCTCACGATCTAGCACAGATACGCAGTATTTT	CASSRSSTDTQYF
few	TRBV28	14	TRBJ2-6	NA	TGTGCCAGCAGTTTATCTCTTGGGGCCAACGTCCTGACTTTC	CASSLSLGANVLTF